This T cell receptor beta chain was identified in a study of Graves' ophthalmopathy and Graves' hyperthyroidism. This CDR3 contains 15 residues. Germline V CDR1 and CDR2: DFQATT, SNEGSKA (reference sequence). The ends were cut back, 1 base at V and 3 bases at J, with 16 bases in the middle. This clonotype was recorded at least ten times. What it binds is unknown. Pregnant or lactating patients and those with other autoimmune diseases or uncontrolled infections were excluded. General observations from the study: Ophthalmopathy was separated from stable hyperthyroidism by a 13-signature model with 87.88% sensitivity and around 84% specificity. A majority of expanded thyroid clonotypes exceeding 0.001 frequency were likewise present in blood.

Researchers took RNA transcripts and amplified TCR beta CDR3 regions from them. Second-round multiplex PCR came after first-round RT-PCR with HTBI primers. TCRdb reprocessed the multiplex PCR reads with MiXCR, giving one entry per CDR3 protein. Here the sample spans around 520,000 distinct CDR3 sequences, about 35% being singletons. The chain uses TRBV20-1 and TRBJ2-7, with D perhaps TRBD1 (6 bases). Source material: peripheral blood or thyroid tissue (not recorded which). The source of this sequence is an adult man with Graves' hyperthyroidism. The CDR3 nucleotides are TGCAGTGCTAGAGGCCCCACAGGGAAATTCTACGAGCAGTACTTC. This encodes CSARGPTGKFYEQYF.